This T cell receptor (beta chain) stems from a study of T cell responses to AZD1222 COVID-19 vaccine. Study-wide results and caveats: Donors, mostly white British, included more females; clonal diversity was possibly underestimated. The breadth and depth of Spike-specific TCRs increased once two AZD1222 doses had been given. Just 5 to 7 AZD1222 recipients tested seropositive at baseline.

Produced via immunoSEQ multiplex PCR; TCRdb's table is partial and in-frame only. Of about 120,000 clones listed, roughly nine tenths are singletons. As for this clone: Its antigen is unidentified.

The material sequenced was peripheral blood, taken 28 days after the second AZD1222 dose. This TCR was recovered from an adult who received the AZD1222 COVID-19 vaccine.

CDR3 coding DNA: TGTGCCAGCAGGTCCTATCAGGGTCGCGGGGGCTACACCTTC. It translates to CASRSYQGRGGYTF. J is TRBJ1-2 and V is TRBV27, with a weak D call TRBD1 (5 bases). The germline V gene encodes CDR1 MNHEY and CDR2 SMNVEV (reference sequence). The CDR3 contains 14 residues. V lost 6 bases to trimming and J lost 8 bases, with 19 bases between them.